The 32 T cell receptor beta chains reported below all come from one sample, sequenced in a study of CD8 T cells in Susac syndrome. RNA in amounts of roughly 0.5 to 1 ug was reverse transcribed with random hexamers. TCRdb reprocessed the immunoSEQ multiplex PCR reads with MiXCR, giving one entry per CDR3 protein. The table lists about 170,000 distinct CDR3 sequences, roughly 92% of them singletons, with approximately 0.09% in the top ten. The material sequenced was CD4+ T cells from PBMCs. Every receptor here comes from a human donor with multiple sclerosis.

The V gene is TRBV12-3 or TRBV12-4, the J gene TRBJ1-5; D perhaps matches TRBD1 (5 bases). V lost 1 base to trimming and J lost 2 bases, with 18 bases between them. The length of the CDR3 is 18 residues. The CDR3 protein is CASSLGAWDPAGNQPQHF. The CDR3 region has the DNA TGTGCCAGCAGTTTAGGGGCATGGGACCCCGCGGGCAATCAGCCCCAGCATTTT.

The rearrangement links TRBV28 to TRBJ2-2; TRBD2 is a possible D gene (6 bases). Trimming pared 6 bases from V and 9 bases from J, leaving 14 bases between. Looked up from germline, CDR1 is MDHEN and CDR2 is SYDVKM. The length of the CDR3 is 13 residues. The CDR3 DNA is TGTGCCAGCAGCCCTGGGACTCCCTGGGAGCTGTTTTTT. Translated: CASSPGTPWELFF.

CDR3 region: CASSVLSESYEQYF. The CDR3 DNA sequence: TGTGCCAGCAGCGTCTTGTCGGAGTCCTACGAGCAGTACTTC. V is TRBV9 and J is TRBJ2-7; no firm D call. The V end lost 2 bases, the J end lost 1 base, and 10 bases lay between the germline ends. The germline CDR1 and CDR2 sequences are SGDLS and YYNGEE. This CDR3 is built from 14 residues.

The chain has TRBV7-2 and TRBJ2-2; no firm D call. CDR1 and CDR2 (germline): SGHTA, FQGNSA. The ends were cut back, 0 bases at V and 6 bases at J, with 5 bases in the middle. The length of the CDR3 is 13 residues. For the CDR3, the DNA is TGTGCCAGCAGCTTAGCGTCCGCCGGGGAGCTGTTTTTT. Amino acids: CASSLASAGELFF.

CDR3 residues: CASSPVSGKLFF. The CDR3 DNA reads TGTGCCAGCAGCCCCGTCTCGGGAAAACTGTTTTTT. The chain carries TRBV3-1 and TRBJ1-4; D is undetermined. CDR1 and CDR2 (germline): LGHDT, YNNKEL (reference sequence). Trimming shortened V by 4 bases and J by 10 bases, and 10 bases separated the two germline ends. The CDR3 extends over 12 amino acids.

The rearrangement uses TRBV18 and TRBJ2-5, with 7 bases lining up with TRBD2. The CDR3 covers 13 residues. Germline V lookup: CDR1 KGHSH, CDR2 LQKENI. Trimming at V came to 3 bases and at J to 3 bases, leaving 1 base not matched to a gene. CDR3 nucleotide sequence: TGTGCCAGCTCACCCCGGGGGGAAGAGACCCAGTACTTC. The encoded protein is CASSPRGEETQYF.

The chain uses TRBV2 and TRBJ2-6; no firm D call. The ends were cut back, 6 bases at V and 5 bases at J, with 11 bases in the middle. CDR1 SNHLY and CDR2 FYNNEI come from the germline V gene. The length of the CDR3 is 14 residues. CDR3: CASSPGVWANVLTF. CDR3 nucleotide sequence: TGTGCCAGCAGCCCTGGGGTCTGGGCCAACGTCCTGACTTTC.

The CDR3 DNA reads TGCAGTGCTAGAAGCGGGCTAGCGGGGCGGCACAATGAGCAGTTCTTC. It encodes CSARSGLAGRHNEQFF. V usage is TRBV20-1 and J usage is TRBJ2-1, with TRBD2 matching over 9 bases. V lost 2 bases to trimming and J lost 5 bases; unmatched junction nucleotides: 10. The CDR3 runs to 16 residues. CDR1 and CDR2 from the germline V gene are DFQATT and SNEGSKA (reference sequence).

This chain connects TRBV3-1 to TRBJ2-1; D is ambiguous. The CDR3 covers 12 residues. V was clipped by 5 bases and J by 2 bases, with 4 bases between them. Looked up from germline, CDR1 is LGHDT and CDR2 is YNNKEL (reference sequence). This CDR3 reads CASSSTYNEQFF. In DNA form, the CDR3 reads TGTGCCAGCAGCTCAACCTACAATGAGCAGTTCTTC.

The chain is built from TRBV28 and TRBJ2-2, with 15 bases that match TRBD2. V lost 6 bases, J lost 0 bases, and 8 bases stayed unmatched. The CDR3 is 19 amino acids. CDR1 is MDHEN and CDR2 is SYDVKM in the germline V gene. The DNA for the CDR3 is TGTGCCAGCAGCCTAGCGGGACTAGCGGGGGGAACGAACACCGGGGAGCTGTTTTTT. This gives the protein CASSLAGLAGGTNTGELFF. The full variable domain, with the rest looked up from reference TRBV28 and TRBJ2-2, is DVKVTQSSRYLVKRTGEKVFLECVQDMDHENMFWYRQDPGLGLRLIYFSYDVKMKEKGDIPEGYSVSREKKERFSLILESASTNQTSMYLCASSLAGLAGGTNTGELFFGEGSRLTVL.

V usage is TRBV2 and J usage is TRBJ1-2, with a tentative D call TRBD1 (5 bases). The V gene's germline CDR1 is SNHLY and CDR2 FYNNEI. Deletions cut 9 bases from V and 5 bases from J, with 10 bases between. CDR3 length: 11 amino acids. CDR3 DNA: TGTGCCAGTACCAGGGAGTATGGCTACACCTTC. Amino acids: CASTREYGYTF.

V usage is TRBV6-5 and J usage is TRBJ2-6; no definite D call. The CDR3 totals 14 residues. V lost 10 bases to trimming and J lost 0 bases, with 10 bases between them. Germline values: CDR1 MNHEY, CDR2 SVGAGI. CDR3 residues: CATSQNSGANVLTF. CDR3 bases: TGTGCCACCAGCCAAAACTCTGGGGCCAACGTCCTGACTTTC.

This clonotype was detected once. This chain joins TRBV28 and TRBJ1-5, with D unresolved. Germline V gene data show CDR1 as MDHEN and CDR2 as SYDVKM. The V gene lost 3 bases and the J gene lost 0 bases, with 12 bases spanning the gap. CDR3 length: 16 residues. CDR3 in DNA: TGTGCCAGCAGTTTCGTGGGAAGGCATAGCAATCAGCCCCAGCATTTT. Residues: CASSFVGRHSNQPQHF.

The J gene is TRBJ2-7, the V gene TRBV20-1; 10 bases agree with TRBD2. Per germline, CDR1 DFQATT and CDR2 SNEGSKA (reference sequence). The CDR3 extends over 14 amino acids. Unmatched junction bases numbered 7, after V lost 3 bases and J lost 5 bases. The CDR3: CSASGLAGAHEQYF. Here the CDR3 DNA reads TGCAGTGCTAGTGGGCTAGCGGGGGCCCACGAGCAGTACTTC.

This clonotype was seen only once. CDR3 in amino acids: CASSYSGTQYF. In nucleotides, the CDR3 is TGTGCCAGCAGTTACTCGGGGACCCAGTACTTC. The V and J genes are TRBV6-5 and TRBJ2-5, with D unresolved. This CDR3 is built from 11 residues. Looked up from germline, CDR1 is MNHEY and CDR2 is SVGAGI. Between the trimmed V and J ends, which lost 0 bases and 7 bases, there was a span of 3 bases.

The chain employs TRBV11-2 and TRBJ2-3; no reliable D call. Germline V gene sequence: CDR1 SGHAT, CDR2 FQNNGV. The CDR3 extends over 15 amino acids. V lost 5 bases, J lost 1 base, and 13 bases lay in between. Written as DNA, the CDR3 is TGTGCCAGCAGCCCTCTCGGGCCAGGCACAGATACGCAGTATTTT. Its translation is CASSPLGPGTDTQYF.

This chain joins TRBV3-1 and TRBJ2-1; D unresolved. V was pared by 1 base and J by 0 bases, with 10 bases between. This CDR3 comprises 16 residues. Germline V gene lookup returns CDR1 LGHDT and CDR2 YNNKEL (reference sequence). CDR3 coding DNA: TGTGCCAGCAGCCAAGTAGGCGGTGTCTCCTACAATGAGCAGTTCTTC. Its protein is CASSQVGGVSYNEQFF.

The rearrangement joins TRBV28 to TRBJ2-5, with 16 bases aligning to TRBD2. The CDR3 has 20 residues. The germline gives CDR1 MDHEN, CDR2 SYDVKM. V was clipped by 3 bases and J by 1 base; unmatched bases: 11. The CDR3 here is CASSLGWGLAGGPRQETQYF. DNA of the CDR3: TGTGCCAGCAGTTTGGGTTGGGGACTAGCGGGAGGGCCGCGCCAAGAGACCCAGTACTTC.

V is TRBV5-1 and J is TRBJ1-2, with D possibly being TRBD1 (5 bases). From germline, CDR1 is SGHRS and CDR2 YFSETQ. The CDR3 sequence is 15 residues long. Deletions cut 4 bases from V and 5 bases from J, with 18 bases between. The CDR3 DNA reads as TGCGCCAGCAGCCCCGGGGCCCCCAGGGAATATGGCTACACCTTC. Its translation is CASSPGAPREYGYTF.

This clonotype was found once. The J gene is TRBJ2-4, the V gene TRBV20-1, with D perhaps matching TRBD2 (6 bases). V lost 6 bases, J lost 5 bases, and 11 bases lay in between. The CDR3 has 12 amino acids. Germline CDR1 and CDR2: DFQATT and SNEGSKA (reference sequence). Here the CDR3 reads CSAPGLQNIQYF. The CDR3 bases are TGCAGTGCCCCGGGACTTCAAAACATTCAGTACTTC.

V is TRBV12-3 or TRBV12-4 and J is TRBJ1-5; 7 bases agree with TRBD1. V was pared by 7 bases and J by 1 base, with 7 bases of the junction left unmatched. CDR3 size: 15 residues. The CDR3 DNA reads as TGTGCCAGCAACCCGACAGGGCGGAGCAATCAGCCCCAGCATTTT. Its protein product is CASNPTGRSNQPQHF.

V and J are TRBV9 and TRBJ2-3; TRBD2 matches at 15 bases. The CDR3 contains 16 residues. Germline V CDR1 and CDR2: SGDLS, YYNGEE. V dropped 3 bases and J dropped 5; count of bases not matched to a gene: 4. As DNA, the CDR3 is TGTGCCAGCAGCGGTGGACTAGCGGGAGGGCAAGATACGCAGTATTTT. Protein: CASSGGLAGGQDTQYF.

In DNA form, the CDR3 reads TGCAGTGCCGTACTAGCGGGAGATAGTGAGCAGTTCTTC. This translates into CSAVLAGDSEQFF. The rearrangement links TRBV20-1 to TRBJ2-1; 11 nucleotides align to TRBD2. Germline values: CDR1 DFQATT, CDR2 SNEGSKA (reference sequence). The length of the CDR3 is 13 residues. The V segment lost 6 bases and the J segment 9 bases; nucleotides outside the gene matches: 7.

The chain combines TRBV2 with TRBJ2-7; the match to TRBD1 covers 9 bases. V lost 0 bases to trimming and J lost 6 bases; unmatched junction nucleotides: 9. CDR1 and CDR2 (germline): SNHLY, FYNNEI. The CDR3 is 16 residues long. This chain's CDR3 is CASSEAPTGGGGEQYF. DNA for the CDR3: TGTGCCAGCAGTGAAGCCCCGACAGGGGGAGGCGGCGAGCAGTACTTC.

The DNA for the CDR3 is TGTGCCAGCAGTTCAGTGGGACAGGGCTCTTGGGGCTACACCTTC. It is translated as CASSSVGQGSWGYTF. This chain connects TRBV28 to TRBJ1-2; 9 nucleotides match TRBD1. The CDR3 totals 15 residues. The germline V gene has CDR1 MDHEN and CDR2 SYDVKM. With 4 bases clipped from V and 8 bases from J, the junction kept 11 bases outside the gene matches.

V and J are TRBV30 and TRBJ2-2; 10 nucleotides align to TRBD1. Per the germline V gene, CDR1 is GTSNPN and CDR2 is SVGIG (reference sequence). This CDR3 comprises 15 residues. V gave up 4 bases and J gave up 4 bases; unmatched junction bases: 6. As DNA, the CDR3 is TGTGCCTGGACTCGGACAGGGGGTTTCACCGGGGAGCTGTTTTTT. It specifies CAWTRTGGFTGELFF.

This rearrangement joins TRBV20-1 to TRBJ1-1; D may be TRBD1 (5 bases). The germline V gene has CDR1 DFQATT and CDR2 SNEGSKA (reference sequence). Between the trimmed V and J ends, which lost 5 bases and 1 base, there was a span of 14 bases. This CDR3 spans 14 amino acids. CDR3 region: CSAPLQQGNTEAFF. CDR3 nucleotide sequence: TGCAGTGCTCCACTACAGCAGGGGAACACTGAAGCTTTCTTT.

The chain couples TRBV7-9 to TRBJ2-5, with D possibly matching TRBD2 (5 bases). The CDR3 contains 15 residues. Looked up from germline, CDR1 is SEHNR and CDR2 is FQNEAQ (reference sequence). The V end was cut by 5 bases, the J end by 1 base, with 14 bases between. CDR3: CASSRPGRGQETQYF. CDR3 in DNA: TGTGCCAGCAGCCGCCCCGGACGGGGCCAAGAGACCCAGTACTTC.

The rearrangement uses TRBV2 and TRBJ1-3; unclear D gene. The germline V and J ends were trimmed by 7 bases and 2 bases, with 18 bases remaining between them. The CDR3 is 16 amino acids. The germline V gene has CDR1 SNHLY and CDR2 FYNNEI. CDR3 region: CASTPSRMETGNTIYF. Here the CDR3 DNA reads TGTGCCAGCACCCCCTCTCGCATGGAGACTGGAAACACCATATATTTT.

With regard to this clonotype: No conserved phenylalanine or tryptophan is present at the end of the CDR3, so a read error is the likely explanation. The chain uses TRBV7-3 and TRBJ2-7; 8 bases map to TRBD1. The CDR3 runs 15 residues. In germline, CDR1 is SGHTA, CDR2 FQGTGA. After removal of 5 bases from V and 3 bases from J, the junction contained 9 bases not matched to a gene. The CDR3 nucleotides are TGTGCCAGCAGCGGTCGACGGACAGGGATCTACGAGCAGTACCTC. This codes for CASSGRRTGIYEQYL.

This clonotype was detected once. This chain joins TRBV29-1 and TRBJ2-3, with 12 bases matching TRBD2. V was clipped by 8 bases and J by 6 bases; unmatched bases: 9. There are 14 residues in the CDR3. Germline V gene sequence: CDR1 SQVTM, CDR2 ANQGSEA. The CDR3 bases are TGCAGCTCTGCTAGCGGGAGGGCCCGTGATACGCAGTATTTT. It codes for CSSASGRARDTQYF.

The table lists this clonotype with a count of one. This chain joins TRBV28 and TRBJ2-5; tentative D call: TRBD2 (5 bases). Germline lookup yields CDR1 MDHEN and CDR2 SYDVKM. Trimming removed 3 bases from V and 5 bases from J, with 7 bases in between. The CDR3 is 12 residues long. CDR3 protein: CASSFGLETQYF. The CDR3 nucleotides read TGTGCCAGCAGTTTTGGACTGGAGACCCAGTACTTC. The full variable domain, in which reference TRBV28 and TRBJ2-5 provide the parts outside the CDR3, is DVKVTQSSRYLVKRTGEKVFLECVQDMDHENMFWYRQDPGLGLRLIYFSYDVKMKEKGDIPEGYSVSREKKERFSLILESASTNQTSMYLCASSFGLETQYFGPGTRLLVL.